The sequence of this TCR beta chain was determined in a study of early T cells in non-severe SARS-CoV-2 infection. TCRdb reanalysed the 5' RACE reads using MiXCR and keeps one entry per CDR3 protein. The sample includes about 49,000 distinct CDR3 sequences, around 4.6% of them seen just once. After removal of 1 base from V and 6 bases from J, the junction contained 6 bases not matched to a gene. Germline lookup yields CDR1 DFQATT and CDR2 SNEGSKA (reference sequence). This CDR3 is 14 amino acids long. Many counts were recorded for this clonotype. The sequence was collected from an adult who was a healthcare worker with PCR-confirmed SARS-CoV-2 infection or an uninfected control (not recorded which). The rearrangement uses TRBV20-1 and TRBJ2-7, with 10 bases aligning to TRBD2. Sequencing input: whole blood. The CDR3 DNA sequence: TGCAGTGCTAGAGCCCCCGGGACTAGCGCCGAGCAGTACTTC. This gives the protein CSARAPGTSAEQYF.